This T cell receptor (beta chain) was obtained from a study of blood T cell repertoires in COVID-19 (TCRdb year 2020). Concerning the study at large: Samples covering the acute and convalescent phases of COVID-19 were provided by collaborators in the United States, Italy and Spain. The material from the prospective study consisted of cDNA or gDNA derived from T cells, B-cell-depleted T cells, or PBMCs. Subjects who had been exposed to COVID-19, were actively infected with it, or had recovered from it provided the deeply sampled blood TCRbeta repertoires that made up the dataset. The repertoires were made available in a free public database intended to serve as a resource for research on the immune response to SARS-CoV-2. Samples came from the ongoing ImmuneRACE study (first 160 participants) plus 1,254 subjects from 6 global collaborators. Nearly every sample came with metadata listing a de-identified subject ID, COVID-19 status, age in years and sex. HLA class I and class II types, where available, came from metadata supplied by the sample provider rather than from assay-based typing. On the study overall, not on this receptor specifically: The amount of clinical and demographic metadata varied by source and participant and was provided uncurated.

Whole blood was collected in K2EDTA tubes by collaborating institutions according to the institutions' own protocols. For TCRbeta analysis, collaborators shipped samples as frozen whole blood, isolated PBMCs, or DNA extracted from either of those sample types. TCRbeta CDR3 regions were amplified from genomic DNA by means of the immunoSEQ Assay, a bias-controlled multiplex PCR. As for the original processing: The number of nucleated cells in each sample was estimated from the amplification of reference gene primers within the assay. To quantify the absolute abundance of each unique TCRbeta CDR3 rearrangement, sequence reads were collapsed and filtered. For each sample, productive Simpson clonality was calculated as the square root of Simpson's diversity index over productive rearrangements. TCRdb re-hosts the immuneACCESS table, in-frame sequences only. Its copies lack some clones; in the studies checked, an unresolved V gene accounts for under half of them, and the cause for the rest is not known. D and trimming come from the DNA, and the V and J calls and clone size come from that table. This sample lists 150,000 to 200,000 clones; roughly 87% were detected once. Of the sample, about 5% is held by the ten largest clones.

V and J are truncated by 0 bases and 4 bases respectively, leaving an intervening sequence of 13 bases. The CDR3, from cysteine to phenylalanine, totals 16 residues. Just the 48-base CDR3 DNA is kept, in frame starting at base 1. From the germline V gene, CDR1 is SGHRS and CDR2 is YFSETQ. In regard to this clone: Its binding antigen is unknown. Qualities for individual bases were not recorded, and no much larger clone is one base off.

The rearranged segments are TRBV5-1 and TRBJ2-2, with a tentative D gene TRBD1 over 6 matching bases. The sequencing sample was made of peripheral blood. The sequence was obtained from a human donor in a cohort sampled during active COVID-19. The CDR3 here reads CASSLGAGVVTGELFF. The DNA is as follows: TGCGCCAGCAGCTTGGGAGCAGGGGTGGTCACCGGGGAGCTGTTTTTT. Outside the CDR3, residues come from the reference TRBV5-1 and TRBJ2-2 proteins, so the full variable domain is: KAGVTQTPRYLIKTRGQQVTLSCSPISGHRSVSWYQQTPGQGLQFLFEYFSETQRNKGNFPGRFSGRQFSNSRSEMNVSTLELGDSALYLCASSLGAGVVTGELFFGEGSRLTVL.